This TCR beta chain originates from a study of blood T cell repertoires in COVID-19. Looking at the study overall: PBMCs, B-cell-depleted T cells, or T cells were the source of the cDNA or gDNA that made up the material.

TCRdb's table, derived via immunoSEQ multiplex PCR, lists solely in-frame clones and lacks some. Of about 210,000 clones in the sample, 81% were seen once. V shed 3 bases and J shed 0 bases, with 8 bases lying between them. Germline V gives CDR1 KGHSH, CDR2 LQKENI. This CDR3 spans 15 amino acids. In this sample, this clone turned up once. Other DNA sequences in this specimen translate into the identical CDR3. Cohort assignment relied on participant-reported clinical history. V and J are TRBV18 and TRBJ1-4, with D unclear. Material for sequencing was PBMCs or T cells enriched from blood (not recorded which). The sequence was collected from a woman aged 50 to 65 with acute COVID-19. In nucleotides, the CDR3 is TGTGCCAGCTCACCGTCCACTGCAACTAATGAAAAACTGTTTTTT. It is translated as CASSPSTATNEKLFF.